Following are 22 T cell receptor beta chains from one sample sequenced in a study of shared clonotypes between healthy human individuals. The assay was immunoSEQ multiplex PCR, and TCRdb's table has in-frame clones only and misses some. The sample holds approximately 1.4 million clones, approximately 98% seen once. The sequenced sample consisted of naive CD4+ T cells sorted from blood. Subset defined: CD45RA+ positively selected. Every receptor here comes from a young man in good health.

The rearrangement joins TRBV11-2 to TRBJ1-4; the D is unclear. Germline CDR1 and CDR2: SGHAT and FQNNGV. V was clipped by 1 base and J by 5 bases, with 14 bases between them. The CDR3 totals 16 residues. DNA of the CDR3: TGTGCCAGCAGCTTAGGGGCAGCTCCGCTCAATGAAAAACTGTTTTTT. It is translated as CASSLGAAPLNEKLFF.

V gene TRBV7-9 combines with J gene TRBJ1-4; TRBD1 might be the D (5 bases). The length of the CDR3 is 14 residues. The germline gives CDR1 SEHNR, CDR2 FQNEAQ (reference sequence). V lost 2 bases and J lost 4, with 8 bases in between. The CDR3 is CASSLQGHNEKLFF. The CDR3 DNA reads TGTGCCAGCAGCTTACAGGGCCATAATGAAAAACTGTTTTTT.

The chain recombines TRBV6-6 with TRBJ2-7, with unresolved D. This CDR3 has 14 amino acids. CDR1 and CDR2 (germline): MNHNY, SVGAGI (reference sequence). V was trimmed by 0 bases and J by 3 bases, leaving 9 bases between them. The CDR3 nucleotides read TGTGCCAGCAGTTACTCGAGGCACAACTACGAGCAGTACTTC. Protein sequence: CASSYSRHNYEQYF.

This chain connects TRBV5-6 to TRBJ2-1, with 7 nucleotides matching TRBD2. Germline V gene lookup returns CDR1 SGHDT and CDR2 YYEEEE. The CDR3 contains 13 residues. Unmatched junction bases numbered 8, after V lost 5 bases and J lost 9 bases. The CDR3 DNA reads as TGTGCCAGCAGTTCTAGCGGTTGGGGTGAGCAGTTCTTC. This gives the protein CASSSSGWGEQFF.

The chain couples TRBV30 to TRBJ2-1; TRBD1 aligns across 11 bases. CDR1 GTSNPN and CDR2 SVGIG come from the germline V gene (reference sequence). V was pared by 7 bases and J by 9 bases, with 5 bases of the junction left unmatched. This CDR3 contains 12 residues. The CDR3 loop is CASGQGAGEQFF. The DNA for the CDR3 is TGTGCCTCAGGACAGGGGGCGGGTGAGCAGTTCTTC. Filled out from reference TRBV30 and TRBJ2-1, the complete variable domain reads SQTIHQWPATLVQPVGSPLSLECTVEGTSNPNLYWYRQAAGRGLQLLFYSVGIGQISSEVPQNLSASRPQDRQFILSSKKLLLSDSGFYLCASGQGAGEQFFGPGTRLTVL.

The chain carries TRBV29-1 and TRBJ2-3, with D possibly matching TRBD1 (6 bases). The CDR3 runs 14 residues. Deletions cut 5 bases from V and 2 bases from J, with 14 bases between. CDR1 and CDR2 from the germline V gene are SQVTM and ANQGSEA. CDR3 sequence reads: CSVQGIRSTDTQYF. For the CDR3, the DNA is TGCAGCGTTCAGGGGATCAGATCCACAGATACGCAGTATTTT.

The chain carries TRBV29-1 and TRBJ1-2; D is uncertain. Trimming shortened V by 1 base and J by 7 bases, and 10 bases separated the two germline ends. CDR3 length: 12 amino acids. Looked up from germline, CDR1 is SQVTM and CDR2 is ANQGSEA. CDR3 in DNA: TGCAGCGTTGAAGGACTAGGTTTTGGCTACACCTTC. Translation gives CSVEGLGFGYTF.

The CDR3 here is CASNDRGTGPNTGELFF. The CDR3 coding sequence is TGTGCCAGTAACGACCGAGGGACAGGGCCGAACACCGGGGAGCTGTTTTTT. V and J are TRBV19 and TRBJ2-2, with TRBD1 matching 9 bases. The CDR3 length is 17 residues. V lost 7 bases and J lost 0; bases outside the gene matches: 9. Germline V gives CDR1 LNHDA, CDR2 SQIVND (reference sequence).

The rearrangement joins TRBV18 to TRBJ1-2; tentatively, D is TRBD1 (5 bases). The V gene lost 8 bases and the J gene lost 6 bases, with 22 bases spanning the gap. Germline-derived CDR1 and CDR2 are KGHSH and LQKENI. The CDR3 totals 15 residues. This chain's CDR3 is CASRSKEGSRDGYTF. The CDR3 nucleotides are TGTGCCAGCCGATCGAAAGAGGGGTCTAGGGATGGCTACACCTTC. Drawing the rest from reference TRBV18 and TRBJ1-2, the complete variable domain is NAGVMQNPRHLVRRRGQEARLRCSPMKGHSHVYWYRQLPEEGLKFMVYLQKENIIDESGMPKERFSAEFPKEGPSILRIQQVVRGDSAAYFCASRSKEGSRDGYTFGSGTRLTVV.

This rearrangement joins TRBV5-5 to TRBJ1-2; the D gene is possibly TRBD1 (5 bases). Germline CDR1 SGHKS, CDR2 YYEKEE (reference sequence). The length of the CDR3 is 13 residues. V lost 4 bases, J lost 3 bases, and 10 bases lay in between. CDR3: CASSRDSHYGYTF. The CDR3 nucleotides are TGTGCCAGCAGCCGAGACAGCCACTATGGCTACACCTTC.

The V and J genes are TRBV27 and TRBJ2-5; no clear D. The germline gives CDR1 MNHEY, CDR2 SMNVEV (reference sequence). CDR3 length: 16 residues. V dropped 3 bases and J dropped 5 bases, with 19 bases sitting between them. The CDR3: CASSLRLVAPRETQYF. DNA for the CDR3: TGTGCCAGCAGTTTGCGGTTAGTCGCCCCAAGGGAGACCCAGTACTTC.

The chain couples TRBV5-4 to TRBJ1-4; D not certain. Per the germline V gene, CDR1 is SGHNT and CDR2 is YYREEE (reference sequence). The CDR3 contains 14 residues. Trimming removed 4 bases at V and 8 bases at J, with 15 bases between. CDR3 protein: CASSPGQPAEKLFF. The DNA for the CDR3 is TGTGCCAGCAGCCCCGGCCAGCCTGCAGAAAAACTGTTTTTT.

The chain has TRBV7-6 and TRBJ2-3, with a weak D call TRBD1 (6 bases). Germline V gene lookup returns CDR1 SGHVS and CDR2 FNYEAQ. The CDR3 loop spans 13 amino acids. V was shortened by 1 base and J by 4 bases, with 6 bases between the two germline ends. The CDR3 DNA reads as TGTGCCAGCAGCTTAGGACAGGCAGATACGCAGTATTTT. This codes for CASSLGQADTQYF.

This chain uses TRBV5-4 with TRBJ2-3; 9 bases are shared with TRBD2. The CDR3 spans 17 residues. CDR1 is SGHNT and CDR2 is YYREEE in the germline V gene (reference sequence). Germline trimming cut 0 bases from V and 7 bases from J; bases unmatched to any gene: 12. In DNA form, the CDR3 reads TGTGCCAGCAGCTTGGCCGCGAGCGGGAGGAAGGTATATACGCAGTATTTT. It translates to CASSLAASGRKVYTQYF.

The rearrangement uses TRBV28 and TRBJ2-7, with 14 bases identical to TRBD2. The CDR3 is 17 residues long. J was trimmed by 3 bases and V by 2 bases; bases with no gene match: 6. The germline CDR1 and CDR2 sequences are MDHEN and SYDVKM. CDR3 sequence (DNA): TGTGCCAGCAGTTTAGGAAGACTAGCGGGAGGGTACTACGAGCAGTACTTC. Encoded protein: CASSLGRLAGGYYEQYF.

This chain uses TRBV28 with TRBJ2-7, with 8 bases lining up with TRBD1. CDR3 length: 15 residues. Trimming removed 6 bases from V and 3 bases from J; junction bases left unmatched: 10. Looked up from germline, CDR1 is MDHEN and CDR2 is SYDVKM. In nucleotides, the CDR3 is TGTGCCAGCAGATCTTCAGACAGGGGTTTCTACGAGCAGTACTTC. It is translated as CASRSSDRGFYEQYF.

The V and J genes are TRBV6-5 and TRBJ2-5, with D possibly being TRBD2 (7 bases). CDR1 and CDR2 from the germline V gene are MNHEY and SVGAGI. The CDR3 contains 13 residues. Deletions cut 5 bases from V and 6 bases from J, with 13 bases between. CDR3 sequence (DNA): TGTGCCAGCAGTCGAGGGGGGGGGAAGACCCAGTACTTC. It translates to CASSRGGGKTQYF.

The chain has TRBV28 and TRBJ1-5; D not resolved. Germline loops: CDR1 MDHEN, CDR2 SYDVKM. Trimming stripped 10 bases from V and 7 bases from J, with 8 bases between. This CDR3 region has 10 residues. The CDR3 DNA is TGTGCCACCTCCCCCCAGCCCCAGCATTTT. This gives the protein CATSPQPQHF. Full variable domain (missing parts from reference TRBV28 and TRBJ1-5): DVKVTQSSRYLVKRTGEKVFLECVQDMDHENMFWYRQDPGLGLRLIYFSYDVKMKEKGDIPEGYSVSREKKERFSLILESASTNQTSMYLCATSPQPQHFGDGTRLSIL.

The chain is built from TRBV10-2 and TRBJ2-7; either TRBD1 or TRBD2 may supply D (6 bases each). V was shortened by 0 bases and J by 1 base, with 10 bases between the two germline ends. Germline CDR1 WSHSY, CDR2 SAAADI. The length of the CDR3 is 15 residues. In DNA, the CDR3 is TGCGCCAGCAGTGAGTCAGGGGGACTTTCCTACGAGCAGTACTTC. It specifies CASSESGGLSYEQYF.

This rearrangement joins TRBV5-5 to TRBJ2-7; unclear D gene. The CDR3 covers 16 residues. Germline lookup yields CDR1 SGHKS and CDR2 YYEKEE (reference sequence). Between the trimmed V and J ends, which lost 2 bases and 0 bases, there was a span of 15 bases. The CDR3 loop is CASSFGSLQISYEQYF. CDR3 nucleotide sequence: TGTGCCAGCAGCTTTGGATCATTGCAGATCTCCTACGAGCAGTACTTC.

The sample holds one count of this clone. The V and J genes are TRBV15 and TRBJ1-3, with D hard to call. Trimming cost V 3 bases and J 2 bases, with 5 bases left between them. Per germline, CDR1 LNHNV and CDR2 YYDKDF (reference sequence). This CDR3 has 13 residues. CDR3 amino acids: CATSREAGNTIYF. CDR3 nucleotides: TGTGCCACCAGCAGGGAGGCTGGAAACACCATATATTTT.

This clone was observed a single time. V gene TRBV7-9 combines with J gene TRBJ2-7; 7 bases match TRBD1. CDR3 size: 13 residues. Germline loops: CDR1 SEHNR, CDR2 FQNEAQ (reference sequence). V shed 2 bases, J shed 6 bases, and the junction held 4 bases outside the gene matches. Here the CDR3 reads CASSLLQGSEQYF. The CDR3 nucleotides are TGTGCCAGCAGCTTATTACAGGGGAGCGAGCAGTACTTC.